This passage covers 9 T cell receptor beta chains from one sample sequenced in a study of T cells in Graves' hyperthyroidism and ophthalmopathy. RNA transcripts provided the source from which TCR beta CDR3 regions were amplified. Initially, a first-round RT-PCR of the TCR CDR3 employed the HTBI primer set. MiXCR, run by TCRdb on the multiplex PCR reads, gives a single entry per CDR3 protein. Among about 510,000 distinct CDR3 sequences listed, around 15% were seen once. The sample comprised blood. The origin of the receptors is a woman between 40 and 55 years old with Graves' hyperthyroidism.

This clonotype was seen a few times. CDR3 sequence: CASSSRELENEQFF. The CDR3 coding sequence is TGTGCCAGCAGTTCTCGAGAGTTGGAGAATGAGCAGTTCTTC. The rearrangement uses TRBV12-3 or TRBV12-4 and TRBJ2-1, with unresolved D. The length of the CDR3 is 14 residues. V lost 4 bases and J 7 bases, leaving 14 bases between the germline ends.

The count of this clonotype is one. A much larger clone is a single base away; this may be a read error. This chain links TRBV5-1 with TRBJ2-1; 9 bases align to TRBD2. The trim removed 5 bases at V and 7 bases at J, leaving 10 bases unmatched. The CDR3 runs to 15 residues. Germline loops: CDR1 SGHRS, CDR2 YFSETQ. The DNA of the CDR3 is TGCGCCAGCAGTGGATCAGCGGGAGGTCGGAATGAGCAGTTCTTC. Its protein product is CASSGSAGGRNEQFF.

The chain uses TRBV11-2 and TRBJ2-2; D call uncertain. In germline, CDR1 is SGHAT, CDR2 FQNNGV. The CDR3 runs 13 residues. Trimming stripped 2 bases from V and 6 bases from J, with 7 bases between. CDR3 loop: CASSLPGPGELFF. DNA for the CDR3: TGTGCCAGCAGCTTACCAGGACCCGGGGAGCTGTTTTTT.

This clonotype was found many times. The chain recombines TRBV30 with TRBJ1-2; TRBD1 might be the D (5 bases). CDR1 is GTSNPN and CDR2 is SVGIG in the germline V gene (reference sequence). CDR3 length equals 13 residues. The V and J ends lost 3 bases and 6 bases respectively, with 14 bases between them. The CDR3 region is CAWRLGVGDGYTF. The CDR3 DNA reads TGTGCCTGGAGATTAGGGGTCGGGGATGGCTACACCTTC.

At least ten counts were recorded for this clonotype. The rearrangement links TRBV2 to TRBJ2-2; TRBD1 aligns across 9 bases. The V gene end was trimmed by 5 bases and the J gene end by 1 base; junction bases not matched to a gene: 2. Germline-derived CDR1 and CDR2 are SNHLY and FYNNEI. The CDR3 runs to 15 residues. In nucleotides, the CDR3 is TGTGCCAGCAGTCGGACAGGGGAGAACACCGGGGAGCTGTTTTTT. It is translated as CASSRTGENTGELFF. The variable domain in full, with the rest retrieved from reference TRBV2 and TRBJ2-2, is EPEVTQTPSHQVTQMGQEVILRCVPISNHLYFYWYRQILGQKVEFLVSFYNNEISEKSEIFDDQFSVERPDGSNFTLKIRSTKLEDSAMYFCASSRTGENTGELFFGEGSRLTVL.

The rearrangement joins TRBV27 to TRBJ2-5; 7 bases line up with TRBD1. Looked up from germline, CDR1 is MNHEY and CDR2 is SMNVEV (reference sequence). The CDR3 covers 17 residues. With V trimmed by 6 bases and J by 4 bases, 17 bases remained unmatched. The CDR3, as DNA: TGTGCCAGCAGCCCCGACAGGGTTCGCCGGTTCAGAGAGACCCAGTACTTC. This translates into CASSPDRVRRFRETQYF.

V and J are TRBV20-1 and TRBJ1-5, with D unresolved. Germline CDR1 DFQATT, CDR2 SNEGSKA (reference sequence). Trimming took off 3 bases at V and 6 bases at J, with 21 bases between the two ends. CDR3 length equals 16 residues. CDR3 in amino acids: CSASNPQQGLGQPQHF. In nucleotides, the CDR3 is TGCAGTGCTAGTAACCCCCAACAAGGATTGGGTCAGCCCCAGCATTTT.

The chain employs TRBV6-1 and TRBJ2-2; 9 positions match TRBD1. This CDR3 region has 17 residues. The V segment lost 6 bases and the J segment 2 bases; nucleotides outside the gene matches: 10. The germline V gene has CDR1 MNHNS and CDR2 SASEGT. CDR3 nucleotide sequence: TGTGCCAGCAGCCTTATGACAGGGGGTATTAACACCGGGGAGCTGTTTTTT. This sequence encodes CASSLMTGGINTGELFF.

At least ten counts were recorded for this clonotype. The J gene is TRBJ2-7, the V gene TRBV7-2, with D hard to call. The CDR3 length is 14 residues. The V gene lost 3 bases and the J gene lost 4 bases, with 13 bases spanning the gap. Germline V CDR1 and CDR2: SGHTA, FQGNSA. The CDR3 reads CASSFGKAIYEQYF. The CDR3, as DNA: TGTGCCAGCAGCTTCGGAAAAGCAATTTACGAGCAGTACTTC.